The next 9 T cell receptor beta chains were all read from a single sample in a study of blood T cell repertoires in COVID-19. TCRdb keeps only in-frame clones here, not all; method: immunoSEQ multiplex PCR. Seen here are under 300,000 clones, around 90% observed once, and the top ten hold nearly 6.5%. The sequenced sample consisted of PBMCs or T cells enriched from blood (not recorded which). The receptor source for this set is a woman in her thirties with acute COVID-19.

The rearrangement links TRBV4-1 to TRBJ2-7; a possible D gene is TRBD2 (6 bases). V was shortened by 0 bases and J by 4 bases, with 19 bases between the two germline ends. From germline, CDR1 is MGHRA and CDR2 YSYEKL. The CDR3 contains 17 residues. The CDR3 DNA sequence: TGCGCCAGCAGCCAAGATTCGGGAGCCAGGGCTTTTTACGAGCAGTACTTC. This codes for CASSQDSGARAFYEQYF.

This chain uses TRBV30 with TRBJ1-5; TRBD1 matches 8 bases. CDR1 and CDR2 from the germline V gene are GTSNPN and SVGIG (reference sequence). Trimming cost V 1 base and J 1 base; bases outside gene matches: 3. The CDR3 runs 15 residues. In DNA form, the CDR3 reads TGTGCCTGGAGTGCGGACAGGGACAGCAATCAGCCCCAGCATTTT. Translation gives CAWSADRDSNQPQHF.

The V and J genes are TRBV28 and TRBJ2-7; D is perhaps TRBD2 (6 bases). CDR1 and CDR2 (germline): MDHEN, SYDVKM. V gave up 10 bases and J gave up 5 bases, with 21 bases separating them. This CDR3 contains 14 residues. The CDR3: CATVGTPKVNEQYF. The CDR3 DNA reads as TGTGCCACCGTCGGGACTCCCAAAGTCAACGAGCAGTACTTC. The variable domain in full, with the rest retrieved from reference TRBV28 and TRBJ2-7, is DVKVTQSSRYLVKRTGEKVFLECVQDMDHENMFWYRQDPGLGLRLIYFSYDVKMKEKGDIPEGYSVSREKKERFSLILESASTNQTSMYLCATVGTPKVNEQYFGPGTRLTVT.

V is TRBV24-1 and J is TRBJ1-6; D gene uncertain. This CDR3 is built from 10 residues. Germline lookup yields CDR1 KGHDR and CDR2 SFDVKD. The V and J ends lost 11 bases and 12 bases respectively, with 10 bases between them. CDR3: CAIQTEPLHF. The CDR3 DNA reads as TGTGCCATACAGACCGAACCCCTCCACTTT.

The V and J genes are TRBV5-5 and TRBJ2-3; tentative D call: TRBD2 (7 bases). V lost 6 bases and J lost 2, with 19 bases in between. The CDR3 extends over 16 amino acids. Germline-derived CDR1 and CDR2 are SGHKS and YYEKEE (reference sequence). CDR3 amino acids: CASITQPGGPTDTQYF. The CDR3 region has the DNA TGTGCCAGCATCACCCAGCCGGGGGGCCCCACAGATACGCAGTATTTT.

This CDR3 is CASSFQGGNTEAFF. As DNA, the CDR3 is TGTGCCAGCAGCTTTCAGGGTGGGAACACTGAAGCTTTCTTT. The chain couples TRBV7-3 to TRBJ1-1; the D gene is possibly TRBD1 (5 bases). V was trimmed by 3 bases and J by 1 base, leaving 9 bases between them. Germline lookup yields CDR1 SGHTA and CDR2 FQGTGA. The CDR3 length is 14 residues.

The J gene is TRBJ2-2, the V gene TRBV2; no firm D call. Trimming left V 6 bases short and J 3 bases short, with 8 bases between. CDR1 and CDR2 from the germline V gene are SNHLY and FYNNEI. This CDR3 contains 13 residues. Written as DNA, the CDR3 is TGTGCCAGCAGACAAATGGACACCGGGGAGCTGTTTTTT. Protein: CASRQMDTGELFF.

The chain employs TRBV7-9 and TRBJ1-6, with a weak D call TRBD1 (5 bases). The V end was cut by 1 base, the J end by 13 bases, with 20 bases between. The CDR3 runs 16 residues. From germline, CDR1 is SEHNR and CDR2 FQNEAQ (reference sequence). DNA of the CDR3: TGTGCCAGCAGCTTAGTGCTACAGGTCGGTCGCGCGCCCCTCCACTTT. As protein: CASSLVLQVGRAPLHF.

The rearrangement links TRBV5-8 to TRBJ1-2; D remains unclear. The CDR3 runs 13 residues. Trimming cost V 3 bases and J 1 base, with 7 bases left between them. Germline CDR1 SGHTS, CDR2 YDEGEE. CDR3 in amino acids: CASSSHNNYGYTF. The CDR3 DNA reads TGTGCCAGCAGCTCACACAATAACTATGGCTACACCTTC. The full variable domain, its missing parts supplied by reference TRBV5-8 and TRBJ1-2, is EAGVTQSPTHLIKTRGQQATLRCSPISGHTSVYWYQQALGLGLQFLLWYDEGEERNRGNFPPRFSGRQFPNYSSELNVNALELEDSALYLCASSSHNNYGYTFGSGTRLTVV.